The 13 T cell receptor beta chains below come from one sample, sequenced in a study of T cell responses to AZD1222 COVID-19 vaccine. The method was immunoSEQ multiplex PCR; TCRdb's version includes in-frame clones alone and lacks a portion of them. The repertoire holds 110,000 to 150,000 clones, with approximately 93% as singletons. This sample comprised peripheral blood, obtained on day 0 of AZD1222 vaccination. The receptors here all came from an adult in good health.

The chain combines TRBV7-9 with TRBJ2-5; no clear D. This CDR3 comprises 16 residues. CDR1 SEHNR and CDR2 FQNEAQ come from the germline V gene (reference sequence). Trimming removed 5 bases from V and 0 bases from J, with 16 bases in between. This chain's CDR3 is CASSPERFRNQETQYF. The CDR3 DNA sequence: TGTGCCAGCAGCCCGGAGAGGTTCAGGAACCAAGAGACCCAGTACTTC. Full variable domain (outside the CDR3, taken from reference TRBV7-9 and TRBJ2-5): DTGVSQNPRHKITKRGQNVTFRCDPISEHNRLYWYRQTLGQGPEFLTYFQNEAQLEKSRLLSDRFSAERPKGSFSTLEIQRTEQGDSAMYLCASSPERFRNQETQYFGPGTRLLVL.

This rearrangement joins TRBV6-2 or TRBV6-3 to TRBJ2-5, with a tentative D call TRBD1 (7 bases). Trimming cost V 5 bases and J 1 base, with 11 bases left between them. The CDR3 runs 14 residues. Germline V gene lookup returns CDR1 MNHEY and CDR2 SVGEGT. DNA of the CDR3: TGTGCCAGCAGTGGAGGGACAGTCCAAGAGACCCAGTACTTC. Translating it yields CASSGGTVQETQYF.

The chain combines TRBV11-1 with TRBJ2-1, with D perhaps matching TRBD1 or TRBD2 (5 bases each). CDR1 and CDR2 (germline): SGHAT, FQDESV (reference sequence). V lost 4 bases to trimming and J lost 5 bases, with 9 bases between them. CDR3 length: 13 amino acids. The CDR3 loop is CASSWGPNNEQFF. In DNA, the CDR3 is TGTGCCAGCAGCTGGGGACCAAACAATGAGCAGTTCTTC.

This chain's CDR3 is CASSLSGTYYGYTF. CDR3 nucleotide sequence: TGTGCCAGCAGCTTATCCGGGACCTACTATGGCTACACCTTC. This chain uses TRBV5-4 with TRBJ1-2, with D perhaps TRBD1 (5 bases). The V gene lost 2 bases and the J gene lost 3 bases, with 11 bases spanning the gap. Germline assignment: CDR1 SGHNT and CDR2 YYREEE (reference sequence). This CDR3 is 14 amino acids long.

V is TRBV5-1 and J is TRBJ2-7; TRBD2 is a possible D gene (5 bases). This CDR3 comprises 16 residues. Between the trimmed V and J ends, which lost 0 bases and 2 bases, there was a span of 15 bases. Germline V lookup: CDR1 SGHRS, CDR2 YFSETQ. CDR3 protein: CASSLDSAGVTYEQYF. The CDR3 nucleotides read TGCGCCAGCAGCTTGGATTCGGCCGGGGTCACCTACGAGCAGTACTTC. The whole variable domain, remainder taken from reference TRBV5-1 and TRBJ2-7, is KAGVTQTPRYLIKTRGQQVTLSCSPISGHRSVSWYQQTPGQGLQFLFEYFSETQRNKGNFPGRFSGRQFSNSRSEMNVSTLELGDSALYLCASSLDSAGVTYEQYFGPGTRLTVT.

The V and J genes are TRBV9 and TRBJ2-3; no definite D call. The CDR3 runs 16 residues. Per germline, CDR1 SGDLS and CDR2 YYNGEE. With 0 bases removed from V and 1 base from J, the gap between germline ends came to 12 bases. The CDR3 nucleotides read TGTGCCAGCAGCGTAGGACCCCATGGGGGCACAGATACGCAGTATTTT. It specifies CASSVGPHGGTDTQYF.

V is TRBV6-1 and J is TRBJ1-6; D not resolved. CDR1 and CDR2 (germline): MNHNS, SASEGT. The CDR3 has 14 residues. V was clipped by 1 base and J by 8 bases, with 9 bases between them. CDR3 residues: CASSEVSTYSPLHF. CDR3 nucleotide sequence: TGTGCCAGCAGTGAAGTTAGCACATATTCACCCCTCCACTTT.

This clone was recorded once. V gene TRBV3-1 (or the pseudogene TRBV3-2) combines with J gene TRBJ2-2, with 12 bases matching TRBD2. CDR3 length: 15 residues. J was trimmed by 2 bases and V by 5 bases; bases with no gene match: 0. Germline-derived CDR1 and CDR2 are LGHDT and YNNKEL (reference sequence). The CDR3 DNA reads TGTGCCAGCAGCGGACTAGCGGGAAACACCGGGGAGCTGTTTTTT. Translated: CASSGLAGNTGELFF.

This sequence joins TRBV11-2 and TRBJ2-7; TRBD2 agrees at 9 bases. Germline-derived CDR1 and CDR2 are SGHAT and FQNNGV. The V gene end was trimmed by 0 bases and the J gene end by 3 bases; junction bases not matched to a gene: 9. The CDR3 is 17 residues long. CDR3 bases: TGTGCCAGCAGCTTAGATTCGGCGGGAGGGCTTTTCTACGAGCAGTACTTC. Translated: CASSLDSAGGLFYEQYF.

The chain recombines TRBV9 with TRBJ2-1; no firm D call. The V and J ends lost 3 bases and 8 bases respectively, with 21 bases between them. The CDR3 sequence is 16 residues long. CDR1 is SGDLS, CDR2 YYNGEE, per germline. For the CDR3, the DNA is TGTGCCAGCAGCGCCCGACCAGGCCCCACCTCGGATGAGCAGTTCTTC. This gives the protein CASSARPGPTSDEQFF.

The chain is built from TRBV6-5 and TRBJ1-4; 9 bases fit TRBD1. Losses at the gene ends were 5 bases for V and 8 bases for J; bases not matched to a gene: 3. The CDR3 sequence is 13 residues long. Germline values: CDR1 MNHEY, CDR2 SVGAGI. This CDR3 reads CASSKTGGEKLFF. Written as DNA, the CDR3 is TGTGCCAGCAGTAAGACAGGGGGGGAAAAACTGTTTTTT.

With respect to this clone: The junction departs from germline at one end; a sequencing error may be responsible. The CDR3 loop is CASRPRDGKNAEAFF. As DNA, the CDR3 is TGTGCCAGCAGACCCAGGGACGGAAAGAACGCTGAAGCTTTCTTT. The rearrangement links TRBV6-5 to TRBJ1-1, with D maybe TRBD1 (5 bases). The length of the CDR3 is 15 residues. Germline CDR1 and CDR2: MNHEY and SVGAGI.

This clone came up once. The chain uses TRBV19 and TRBJ1-1; TRBD1 aligns across 8 bases. The trim removed 6 bases at V and 6 bases at J, leaving 12 bases unmatched. The CDR3 is 15 amino acids. CDR1 LNHDA and CDR2 SQIVND come from the germline V gene (reference sequence). The CDR3 bases are TGTGCCAGTAGAGGAGGGGACGGACAGGGCTCTGAAGCTTTCTTT. Its translation is CASRGGDGQGSEAFF.